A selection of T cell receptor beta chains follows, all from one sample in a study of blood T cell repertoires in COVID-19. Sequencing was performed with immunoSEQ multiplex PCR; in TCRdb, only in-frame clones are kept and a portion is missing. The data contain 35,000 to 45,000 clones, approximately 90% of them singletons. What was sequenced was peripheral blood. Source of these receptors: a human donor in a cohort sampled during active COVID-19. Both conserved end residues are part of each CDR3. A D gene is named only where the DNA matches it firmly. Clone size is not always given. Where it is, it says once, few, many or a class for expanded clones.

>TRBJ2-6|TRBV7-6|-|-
CASGGARGSGANVLTF
TGTGCCAGCGGTGGGGCCCGAGGATCCGGGGCCAACGTCCTGACTTTC
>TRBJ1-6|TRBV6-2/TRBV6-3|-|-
CASSLGDSPLHF
TGTGCCAGCAGTCTCGGGGATTCACCCCTCCACTTT
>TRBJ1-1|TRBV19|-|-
CASSSLPGTEAFF
TGTGCCAGTAGTTCTCTGCCCGGGACTGAAGCTTTCTTT
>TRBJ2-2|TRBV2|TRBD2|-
CASSEARAGRAGELFF
TGTGCCAGCAGTGAAGCCAGGGCAGGGAGGGCCGGGGAGCTGTTTTTT
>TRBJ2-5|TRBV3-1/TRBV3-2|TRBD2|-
CASSLPGTSGNRGETQYF
TGTGCCAGCAGCCTCCCTGGGACTAGCGGTAACCGGGGAGAGACCCAGTACTTC
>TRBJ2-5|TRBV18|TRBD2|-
CASFAQLAGQETQYF
TGTGCCAGCTTCGCTCAACTAGCGGGACAAGAGACCCAGTACTTC
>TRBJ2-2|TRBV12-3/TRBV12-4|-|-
CASSLRYGELFF
TGTGCCAGCAGTTTACGTTACGGGGAGCTGTTTTTT
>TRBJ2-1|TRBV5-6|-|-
CASSRGPRSDEQFF
TGTGCCAGCAGCCGAGGGCCGAGGTCGGATGAGCAGTTCTTC
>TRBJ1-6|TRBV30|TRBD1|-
CAWSGQGGNSNSPLHF
TGTGCCTGGAGTGGGCAAGGGGGCAATTCCAACTCACCCCTCCACTTT
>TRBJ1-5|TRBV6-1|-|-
CASSGDLGAGNQPQHF
TGTGCCAGCAGTGGAGATTTGGGTGCAGGGAATCAGCCCCAGCATTTT
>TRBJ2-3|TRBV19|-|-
CASSSRDTDTQYF
TGTGCCAGTAGTTCCAGGGACACAGATACGCAGTATTTT
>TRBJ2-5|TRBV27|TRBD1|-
CASSLYMGTGAETQYF
TGTGCCAGCAGTTTGTATATGGGGACAGGTGCGGAGACCCAGTACTTC
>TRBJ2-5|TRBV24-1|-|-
CATSDLRRGNDQETQYF
TGTGCCACCAGTGATTTGAGGAGGGGAAATGACCAAGAGACCCAGTACTTC
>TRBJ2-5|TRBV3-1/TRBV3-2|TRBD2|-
CASSQGGGLGGETQYF
TGTGCCAGCAGCCAAGGCGGGGGGCTCGGTGGGGAGACCCAGTACTTC
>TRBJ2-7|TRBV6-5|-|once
CASKRTLEQYF
TGTGCCAGCAAACGGACACTCGAGCAGTACTTC
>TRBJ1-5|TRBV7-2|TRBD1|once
CASSRGTGSNQPQHF
TGTGCCAGCAGCCGCGGGACAGGGAGCAATCAGCCCCAGCATTTT
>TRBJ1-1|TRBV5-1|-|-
CASSPTGWDTEAFF
TGCGCCAGCAGCCCTACAGGGTGGGACACTGAAGCTTTCTTT
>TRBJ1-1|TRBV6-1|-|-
CASSESNRAYEAFF
TGTGCCAGCAGTGAGTCGAACAGAGCCTATGAAGCTTTCTTT
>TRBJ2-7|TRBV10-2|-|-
CASSGHHYEQYF
TGCGCCAGCAGTGGACACCACTACGAGCAGTACTTC
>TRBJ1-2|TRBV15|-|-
CATSRVTGNYGYTF
TGTGCCACCAGCAGAGTAACAGGGAACTATGGCTACACCTTC
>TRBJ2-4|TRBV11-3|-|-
CASSPQTPSGIQYF
TGTGCCAGCAGCCCCCAGACCCCGTCGGGCATTCAGTACTTC
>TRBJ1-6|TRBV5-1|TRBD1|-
CASSLGQGAPYNSPLHF
TGCGCCAGCAGCTTGGGACAGGGGGCCCCGTATAATTCACCCCTCCACTTT
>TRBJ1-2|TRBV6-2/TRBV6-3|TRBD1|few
CASSYFGTGYGYTF
TGTGCCAGCAGTTACTTCGGGACAGGGTATGGCTACACCTTC
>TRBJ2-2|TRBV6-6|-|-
CASGSEANTGELFF
TGTGCCAGCGGCTCCGAAGCGAACACCGGGGAGCTGTTTTTT
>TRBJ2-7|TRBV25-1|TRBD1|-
CASSVPGTGLNEQYF
TGTGCCAGCAGTGTGCCTGGGACAGGGCTGAACGAGCAGTACTTC
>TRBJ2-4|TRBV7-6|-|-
CASSLGPSSKNIQYF
TGTGCCAGCAGCTTAGGGCCGTCCTCCAAAAACATTCAGTACTTC
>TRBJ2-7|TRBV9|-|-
CASSGDSRSYEQYF
TGTGCCAGCAGCGGTGATAGCAGATCCTACGAGCAGTACTTC
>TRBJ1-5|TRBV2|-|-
CASSDNYQPQHF
TGTGCCAGCAGTGACAACTATCAGCCCCAGCATTTT
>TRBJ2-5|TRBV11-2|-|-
CASSRRPKGDPKETQYF
TGTGCCAGCAGCCGACGACCTAAGGGGGATCCTAAAGAGACCCAGTACTTC
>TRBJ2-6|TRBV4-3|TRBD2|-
CASSQEAGGTGANVLTF
TGCGCCAGCAGCCAAGAGGCGGGGGGAACTGGGGCCAACGTCCTGACTTTC
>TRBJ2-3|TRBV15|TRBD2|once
CATSTKLAGATDTQYF
TGTGCCACCAGCACAAAGCTAGCGGGAGCCACAGATACGCAGTATTTT
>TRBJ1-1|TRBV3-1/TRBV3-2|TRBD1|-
CASSHQGAHTEAFF
TGTGCCAGCAGCCACCAGGGGGCCCACACTGAAGCTTTCTTT
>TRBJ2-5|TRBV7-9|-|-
CASSLDGQLYQETQYF
TGTGCCAGCAGCTTAGACGGACAGTTGTACCAAGAGACCCAGTACTTC
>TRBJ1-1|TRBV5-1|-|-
CASSLEEGTPNTEAFF
TGCGCCAGCAGCTTGGAAGAGGGGACACCGAACACTGAAGCTTTCTTT
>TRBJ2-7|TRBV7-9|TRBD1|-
CASSLEGGFREQYF
TGTGCCAGCAGCTTAGAAGGGGGCTTCCGCGAGCAGTACTTC
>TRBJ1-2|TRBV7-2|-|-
CASSLGYRTSGGYTF
TGTGCCAGCAGCTTAGGGTACAGGACAAGCGGGGGCTACACCTTC
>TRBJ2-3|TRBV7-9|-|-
CASSLERRADTQYF
TGTGCCAGCAGCTTGGAGCGGAGGGCAGATACGCAGTATTTT
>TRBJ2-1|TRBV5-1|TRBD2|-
CASSLVAAGGLNEQFF
TGCGCCAGCAGCTTGGTTGCGGCGGGGGGGCTTAATGAGCAGTTCTTC
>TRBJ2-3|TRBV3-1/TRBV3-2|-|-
CASSQDARSDTQYF
TGTGCCAGCAGCCAAGATGCTAGGTCGGATACGCAGTATTTT
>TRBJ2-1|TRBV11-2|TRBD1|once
CASSQYTGTGTTDEQFF
TGTGCCAGCAGCCAATACACCGGGACAGGGACTACCGATGAGCAGTTCTTC
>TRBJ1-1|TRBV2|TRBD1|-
CASSRRDRNTEAFF
TGTGCCAGCAGTCGCCGGGACAGGAACACTGAAGCTTTCTTT
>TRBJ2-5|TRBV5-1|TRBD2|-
CASSPGTTQETQYF
TGCGCCAGCAGTCCCGGGACTACACAAGAGACCCAGTACTTC